This T cell receptor (beta chain) originates from a study of shared clonotypes between healthy human individuals. Looked up from germline, CDR1 is KGHSH and CDR2 is LQKENI. This CDR3 is built from 16 residues. Deletions cut 5 bases from V and 6 bases from J, with 19 bases between. The assay was run at deep level. Sequenced by immunoSEQ multiplex PCR; TCRdb stores in-frame clones only, minus some. The sample yields about 2.3 million clones, around 90% seen once. Study-wide results and limits: All-four-donor shared clonotypes had higher generation probabilities than non-shared clonotypes did. Rarefaction gave evidence that sorted-subset sequencing remained incomplete despite large depth. Around 5% was the fraction of naive CD4 clonotypes found shared across a few donors.

Concerning this clone itself: What it binds is unknown.

Sequences were obtained from naive CD4+ T cells from PBMCs. Subset given: CD45RA+ positively selected. The J gene is TRBJ2-2, the V gene TRBV18, with a tentative D call TRBD1 (6 bases). This receptor was taken from a man aged 18 to 29 in good health. Some clones in this sample may be carry-over from other donors' samples. CDR3 DNA: TGTGCCAGCTCAACGAACAGGGTAAAATCCGCCGGGGAGCTGTTTTTT. Residues: CASSTNRVKSAGELFF.